These 24 T cell receptor beta chains came from one sample sequenced in a study of T cells in Graves' hyperthyroidism and ophthalmopathy. From RNA transcripts, TCR beta CDR3 regions were amplified. Primed by the HTBI set, a first-round RT-PCR was run on the TCR CDR3. TCRdb recomputed calls from the multiplex PCR reads with MiXCR, one row per CDR3 protein. The table shows fewer than 750,000 distinct CDR3 sequences, with roughly 15% occurring only once. The material sequenced was blood. These receptors all come from a woman aged 40 to 50 with Graves' ophthalmopathy.

This clonotype was detected ten times or more. J is TRBJ2-7 and V is TRBV20-1; tentatively, D is TRBD1 (7 bases). This CDR3 contains 14 residues. Germline CDR1 and CDR2: DFQATT and SNEGSKA (reference sequence). The V gene lost 1 base and the J gene lost 4 bases, with 14 bases spanning the gap. The CDR3 DNA follows: TGCAGTGCTAGAGCTGCAGGGGGAGGATACGAGCAGTACTTC. The encoded protein is CSARAAGGGYEQYF.

The V call is TRBV19, the J call TRBJ2-7; 9 nucleotides agree with TRBD2. Germline V gene sequence: CDR1 LNHDA, CDR2 SQIVND (reference sequence). V shed 4 bases and J 0 bases; nucleotides not matched to a gene: 4. CDR3 length: 15 residues. The CDR3 loop is CASSKAGGNSYEQYF. CDR3 DNA sequence: TGTGCCAGTAGTAAGGCGGGGGGGAACTCCTACGAGCAGTACTTC.

This clonotype was counted at least ten times. The chain has TRBV7-2 and TRBJ2-7; D may match TRBD1 or TRBD2 (5 bases each). Germline V gives CDR1 SGHTA, CDR2 FQGNSA. The CDR3 sequence is 15 residues long. V was pared by 1 base and J by 2 bases, with 12 bases between. The CDR3: CASSLGGVRTYEQYF. In nucleotides, the CDR3 is TGTGCCAGCAGCTTAGGAGGGGTTAGAACCTACGAGCAGTACTTC.

The rearrangement uses TRBV11-2 and TRBJ2-7; 12 bases fit TRBD2. CDR3 length: 14 residues. CDR1 is SGHAT and CDR2 is FQNNGV in the germline V gene. With V trimmed by 6 bases and J by 9 bases, 9 bases remained unmatched. CDR3 amino acids: CASRSLAGGPWQYF. The CDR3 DNA follows: TGTGCCAGCAGATCTCTAGCGGGAGGGCCATGGCAGTACTTC.

This clonotype was detected ten times or more. This sequence joins TRBV29-1 and TRBJ2-5; D might be TRBD1 (5 bases). The CDR3 is 14 amino acids. Trimming took 5 bases from V and 4 from J, leaving 17 bases between them. Germline V gene data show CDR1 as SQVTM and CDR2 as ANQGSEA. The chain's CDR3 is CSVRQTLARETQYF. DNA for the CDR3: TGCAGCGTTAGACAGACCTTGGCCAGAGAGACCCAGTACTTC.

This clonotype turned up a few times. The rearrangement joins TRBV7-2 to TRBJ1-3; 8 bases are shared with TRBD1. The CDR3 covers 13 residues. V trimming: 7 bases; J trimming: 14 bases; junction bases outside the gene matches: 13. Per the germline V gene, CDR1 is SGHTA and CDR2 is FQGNSA. CDR3 region: CASNPDRGRPLYF. CDR3 sequence (DNA): TGTGCCAGCAACCCTGACAGGGGCCGACCGTTATATTTT.

In this sample, this clonotype turned up many times. This chain links TRBV29-1 with TRBJ2-7, with 7 bases identical to TRBD1. Germline trimming cut 1 base from V and 4 bases from J; bases unmatched to any gene: 4. CDR3 length: 13 amino acids. Looked up from germline, CDR1 is SQVTM and CDR2 is ANQGSEA. Written as DNA, the CDR3 is TGCAGCGTTGAAGGAGACAGGGTGTACGAGCAGTACTTC. This sequence encodes CSVEGDRVYEQYF.

This clonotype was recorded many times. The CDR3 sequence is CASSPNGEETQYF. The DNA for the CDR3 is TGTGCCAGCAGCCCAAACGGTGAAGAGACCCAGTACTTC. The chain combines TRBV7-9 with TRBJ2-5; no firm D call. CDR3 length equals 13 residues. Deletions cut 5 bases from V and 3 bases from J, with 10 bases between. Germline CDR1 SEHNR, CDR2 FQNEAQ (reference sequence).

At least ten counts were recorded for this clonotype. This chain uses TRBV29-1 with TRBJ2-7; D assignment may be TRBD1 or TRBD2 (6 bases each). Germline-derived CDR1 and CDR2 are SQVTM and ANQGSEA. The CDR3 sequence is 13 residues long. The V end was cut by 6 bases, the J end by 3 bases, with 15 bases between. The CDR3 loop reads CSVEGGPSYEQYF. In nucleotides, the CDR3 is TGCAGCGTAGAGGGGGGTCCTAGCTACGAGCAGTACTTC.

J is TRBJ1-5 and V is TRBV15; possible D gene TRBD1, 6 bases. The germline V and J ends were trimmed by 2 bases and 1 base, with 9 bases remaining between them. This CDR3 has 15 amino acids. The germline V gene encodes CDR1 LNHNV and CDR2 YYDKDF (reference sequence). CDR3 sequence (DNA): TGTGCCACCAGCAGATACGGACAGAGCAATCAGCCCCAGCATTTT. Translating gives CATSRYGQSNQPQHF.

This clonotype showed up many times. The chain carries TRBV5-1 and TRBJ2-2, with TRBD2 identical over 11 bases. J lost 5 bases, V lost 7 bases, and 4 bases had no gene match. The CDR3 length is 14 residues. Germline V gene lookup returns CDR1 SGHRS and CDR2 YFSETQ. This chain's CDR3 is CASGGLADTGELFF. CDR3 DNA: TGCGCCAGCGGGGGACTAGCGGATACCGGGGAGCTGTTTTTT.

This clonotype was picked up many times. The chain's CDR3 is CSATTNYGYTF. The CDR3 DNA is TGCAGTGCCACGACTAACTATGGCTACACCTTC. The chain uses TRBV20-1 and TRBJ1-2; D not resolved. The CDR3 is 11 amino acids. The germline V gene encodes CDR1 DFQATT and CDR2 SNEGSKA (reference sequence). V was clipped by 6 bases and J by 0 bases, with 5 bases between them.

The chain carries TRBV19 and TRBJ1-6; TRBD1 is a possible D gene (5 bases). The CDR3 is 14 amino acids. V was pared by 4 bases and J by 3 bases, with 7 bases between. Germline CDR1 LNHDA, CDR2 SQIVND (reference sequence). CDR3 protein: CASSTGLYNSPLHF. The CDR3 DNA is TGTGCCAGTAGTACGGGACTCTATAATTCACCCCTCCACTTT.

The chain recombines TRBV27 with TRBJ1-6; D gene ambiguous. V lost 5 bases, J lost 9 bases, and 20 bases lay in between. Looked up from germline, CDR1 is MNHEY and CDR2 is SMNVEV (reference sequence). CDR3 length equals 16 residues. The CDR3 sequence: CASSVKTAFESSPLHF. CDR3 nucleotide sequence: TGTGCCAGCAGTGTAAAAACCGCTTTTGAGAGTTCACCCCTCCACTTT.

This clonotype occurred many times. The genes are TRBV19 and TRBJ2-2; D could derive from TRBD1 or TRBD2 (5 bases each). Germline V gives CDR1 LNHDA, CDR2 SQIVND (reference sequence). There are 16 residues in the CDR3. V dropped 5 bases and J dropped 7 bases, with 20 bases sitting between them. The CDR3 DNA reads as TGTGCCAGTAGTGCCCCCTCGGGACGCGTATACGGGGAGCTGTTTTTT. The encoded protein is CASSAPSGRVYGELFF.

The gene calls are TRBV12-3 or TRBV12-4 and TRBJ2-7; 12 bases are shared with TRBD2. V trimming: 3 bases; J trimming: 5 bases; junction bases outside the gene matches: 8. The CDR3 has 16 residues. This chain's CDR3 is CASSFLTSGRDNEQYF. The CDR3 DNA sequence: TGTGCCAGCAGTTTCTTGACTAGCGGGAGAGACAACGAGCAGTACTTC.

Only one count was recorded for this clonotype. The V call is TRBV10-1, the J call TRBJ1-2; no firm D call. Germline CDR1 and CDR2: WNHNN and SYGVQD (reference sequence). The ends were cut back, 2 bases at V and 2 bases at J, with 9 bases in the middle. This CDR3 has 14 residues. DNA of the CDR3: TGCGCCAGCAGTGAGGCCTGGGAGAACTATGGCTACACCTTC. Its translation is CASSEAWENYGYTF.

This clonotype came up many times. V and J are TRBV12-3 or TRBV12-4 and TRBJ1-2, with a tentative D call TRBD1 (6 bases). This CDR3 is 14 amino acids long. The germline V and J ends were trimmed by 4 bases and 6 bases, with 15 bases remaining between them. CDR3 residues: CASSSHDRFDGYTF. The CDR3 DNA reads TGTGCCAGCAGTTCCCACGACAGGTTCGATGGCTACACCTTC.

In its sample, this clonotype was seen a few times. The rearrangement joins TRBV27 to TRBJ2-5; D uncertain. V lost 2 bases to trimming and J lost 7 bases, with 14 bases between them. The germline gives CDR1 MNHEY, CDR2 SMNVEV (reference sequence). This CDR3 has 14 amino acids. The CDR3 is CASSLGRVLGTQYF. In DNA, the CDR3 is TGTGCCAGCAGTTTAGGTCGGGTTCTGGGGACCCAGTACTTC.

V and J are TRBV11-1 and TRBJ1-2; tentative D call: TRBD1 (6 bases). The CDR3 covers 16 residues. The V and J ends lost 5 bases and 4 bases respectively, with 20 bases between them. Germline CDR1 SGHAT, CDR2 FQDESV (reference sequence). The CDR3 sequence is CASSPPIGGDIYGYTF. The CDR3 DNA is TGTGCCAGCAGCCCTCCGATCGGGGGCGACATCTATGGCTACACCTTC. Together with reference TRBV11-1 and TRBJ1-2, the CDR3 gives the full variable domain: EAEVAQSPRYKITEKSQAVAFWCDPISGHATLYWYRQILGQGPELLVQFQDESVVDDSQLPKDRFSAERLKGVDSTLKIQPAELGDSAMYLCASSPPIGGDIYGYTFGSGTRLTVV.

Points on this clonotype: A much bigger clone sits one base away, suggesting this may be a read error. This chain uses TRBV7-2 with TRBJ2-7; the match to TRBD1 covers 7 bases. The CDR3 runs to 14 residues. The V segment lost 7 bases and the J segment 3 bases; nucleotides outside the gene matches: 9. The V gene's germline CDR1 is SGHTA and CDR2 FQGNSA. CDR3 sequence (DNA): TGTGCCAGCAACCCCAGGGGGTCTGACTACGAGCAGTACTTC. Protein product: CASNPRGSDYEQYF.

This clonotype came up a few times. Just one base apart from a much larger clone, this may be a read error. The CDR3 is CASSSPGQPTYGYAF. CDR3 nucleotides: TGTGCCAGCAGTTCCCCGGGACAGCCTACCTATGGCTACGCCTTC. This sequence joins TRBV27 and TRBJ1-2; 7 bases line up with TRBD1. Germline V gene sequence: CDR1 MNHEY, CDR2 SMNVEV (reference sequence). The CDR3 has 15 residues.

In this sample, this clonotype turned up many times. The chain joins TRBV20-1 to TRBJ2-7; TRBD2 matches at 11 bases. Per germline, CDR1 DFQATT and CDR2 SNEGSKA (reference sequence). The CDR3 is 17 amino acids. J lost 5 bases, V lost 5 bases, and 17 bases had no gene match. For the CDR3, the DNA is TGCAGTGCTTCTCTTAGCGGGAGGGCCCATGTCACGGACGAGCAGTACTTC. Its protein is CSASLSGRAHVTDEQYF.

This clonotype was picked up many times. This chain joins TRBV7-9 and TRBJ2-7, with 8 bases matching TRBD1. Germline CDR1 is SEHNR and CDR2 is FQNEAQ (reference sequence). The length of the CDR3 is 15 residues. V was pared by 4 bases and J by 5 bases, with 10 bases of the junction left unmatched. CDR3 bases: TGTGCCAGCAGCTCCCAAGGACAGGGACGGCACGAGCAGTACTTC. It codes for CASSSQGQGRHEQYF.